The entry that follows covers one T cell receptor (beta chain) sequence. This clonotype was seen a single time. The specificity of this receptor is unknown. It has no much larger one-base neighbor in the sample; base qualities were not kept. The sample is drawn from a study of human T cells and chemical hapten exposure (dated by TCRdb to the early 2020s). General notes on the study: For sensitization, 2% DPC in acetone was applied to a roughly 2 cm by roughly 2 cm area of upper inner arm skin. Throughout the study period of about 25 weeks, patients also received therapeutic DPC doses to the scalp every week. Patch testing was performed on the upper back with Finn chambers containing 0.01% DPC, and the patch tests were scored after 6 days according to International Contact Dermatitis Research Group standards. The mostly female patient cohort included alopecia areata with under or over 50% scalp involvement, alopecia totalis and alopecia universalis. Libraries were pooled for sequencing, and per-sample TCR yields varied mainly because of small differences in library volumes within the pool. This study followed changes in the peripheral blood TCR repertoire in vivo during primary and secondary sensitization of alopecia patients to the hapten diphenylcyclopropenone (DPC). Blood samples were taken from patients before sensitization (week 0) and then at 2, 6 and about 24 weeks after DPC sensitization. Nearly 30 alopecia patients gave blood for TCR sequencing at one to four time points (pre-sensitization, 2, 6 and 24 weeks). Overall results and qualifications from the work: Compared with pre-sensitization or healthy control sets, expanded TCRs formed significantly more large CDR3 similarity clusters, which is consistent with antigen-driven responses. Patch test score was positively correlated with the number of PT1 expanded TCRs, with significance at thresholds 8, 16 and 32 but not at 4. After repeated subsampling, changes were observed in the strength of the expansion versus patch-test correlation and in the threshold at which the correlation became significant. Alopecia, a presumed autoimmune disease, was present in all patients, so the immune response of the patients might differ from that of healthy individuals. No change with DPC sensitization was found in the number of TCRs above 1 in 1000 frequency, and no evidence of global repertoire structure alterations was found.

V and J are trimmed by 2 bases and 7 bases, and the gene matches miss 5 bases of the junction. The CDR3 starts with the cysteine, ends with the phenylalanine, and has 14 residues. Left in the record is the CDR3 DNA by itself, 42 bases read in frame from the first base. CDR1 SGDLS and CDR2 YYNGEE are derived from the germline V gene. The time point label, read with the paper, signifies: patch test 3, about 24 weeks after DPC sensitization. According to the study, the label for this sample's treatment or condition signals: therapeutic diphenylcyclopropenone sensitization with weekly scalp DPC. At every patch-test visit, the blood draw took place before the patch test was put on. Eligible patients were aged 18 to 70, diagnosed with alopecia, deemed suitable for DPC therapy, and excluded if pregnant. Unfractionated whole blood was collected in Tempus Blood RNA tubes, and total RNA was extracted from that blood.

Library method: RACE. Sequenced using a NextSeq 500. During library preparation, unique molecular identifiers were attached to individual cDNA molecules so that TCRs could be counted quantitatively and reproducibly. From each blood RNA sample, both TCR alpha and TCR beta chains were sequenced. The source study handled its data this way. Samples had a median of 95,638 TCRs, with a range from about 23,224 to 750,000. The Decombinator software suite was used to annotate the V, J and CDR3 of the TCR reads. For PS versus PT1 abundance plots, all samples were subsampled to the same number of TCRs (28,000). Expanded TCRs were defined as absent before sensitization and observed at least eight times at the 2-week time point. The raw public data were reprocessed by TCRdb itself: fastp quality trimming at Q25, MiXCR clonotype calling, in-frame beta chains only. Rows with a matching CDR3 protein are joined into one entry that keeps the most common DNA and genes. The V and J calls and clone size come from TCRdb's table, not from the authors' own analysis. The sample table contains 90,000 to 110,000 distinct CDR3 sequences; only one count was recorded for less than 40% of them. The ten top clones hold 2.5% to 3.5% of the sample.

The chain is assembled from TRBV9 and TRBJ2-1, with 8 bases in between that match TRBD2. The clonotype was recovered from a middle-aged man with alopecia areata. Some clones in this sample may be carry-over from other donors' samples. The source material was whole blood, sampled in connection with sensitization to the hapten diphenylcyclopropenone (DPC). The DNA sequence follows: TGTGCCAGCAGCGTTACACTAGCGGATAATGAGCAGTTCTTC. This codes for CASSVTLADNEQFF.